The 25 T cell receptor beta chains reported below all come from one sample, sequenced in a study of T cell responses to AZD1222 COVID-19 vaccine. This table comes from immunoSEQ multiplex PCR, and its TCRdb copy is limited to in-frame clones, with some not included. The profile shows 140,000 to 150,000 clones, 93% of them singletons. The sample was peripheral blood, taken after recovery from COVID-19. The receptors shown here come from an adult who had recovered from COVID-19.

CDR3 in amino acids: CASSPSGTGFFLETQYF. The CDR3 coding sequence is TGTGCCAGCAGTCCGAGTGGGACAGGCTTTTTCCTTGAGACCCAGTACTTC. This chain joins TRBV6-6 and TRBJ2-5; 8 bases fit TRBD1. The CDR3 is made up of 17 amino acids. V lost 5 bases, J lost 5 bases, and 16 bases stayed unmatched. Germline V gives CDR1 MNHNY, CDR2 SVGAGI (reference sequence).

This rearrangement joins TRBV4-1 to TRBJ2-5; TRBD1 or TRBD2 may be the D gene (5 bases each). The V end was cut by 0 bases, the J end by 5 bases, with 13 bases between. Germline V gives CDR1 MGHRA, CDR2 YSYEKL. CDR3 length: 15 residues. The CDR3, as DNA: TGCGCCAGCAGCCAAGACTCTTGGGGGTCGGAGACCCAGTACTTC. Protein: CASSQDSWGSETQYF.

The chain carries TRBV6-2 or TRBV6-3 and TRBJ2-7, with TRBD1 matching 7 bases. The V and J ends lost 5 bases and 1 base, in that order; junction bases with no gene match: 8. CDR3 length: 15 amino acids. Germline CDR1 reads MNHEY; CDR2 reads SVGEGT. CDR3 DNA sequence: TGTGCCAGCAGTGACCGAAGACAGGGATCCTACGAGCAGTACTTC. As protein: CASSDRRQGSYEQYF.

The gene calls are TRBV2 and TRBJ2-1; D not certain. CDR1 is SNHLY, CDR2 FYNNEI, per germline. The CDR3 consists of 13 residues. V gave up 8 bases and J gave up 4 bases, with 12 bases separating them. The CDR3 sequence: CASAVRAYNEQFF. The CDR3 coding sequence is TGTGCCAGCGCTGTAAGGGCGTACAATGAGCAGTTCTTC.

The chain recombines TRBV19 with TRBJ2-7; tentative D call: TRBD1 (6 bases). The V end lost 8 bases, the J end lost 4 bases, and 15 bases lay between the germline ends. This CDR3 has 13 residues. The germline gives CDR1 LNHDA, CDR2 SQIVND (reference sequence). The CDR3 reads CASGQLGGYEQYF. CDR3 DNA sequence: TGTGCCAGTGGACAGTTAGGGGGTTACGAGCAGTACTTC.

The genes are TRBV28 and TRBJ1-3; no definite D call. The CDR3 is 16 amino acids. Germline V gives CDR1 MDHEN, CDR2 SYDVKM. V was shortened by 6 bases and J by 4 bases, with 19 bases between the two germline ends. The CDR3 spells CASRDRLGRTGNTIYF. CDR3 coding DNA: TGTGCCAGCAGGGATCGACTTGGGAGAACGGGAAACACCATATATTTT.

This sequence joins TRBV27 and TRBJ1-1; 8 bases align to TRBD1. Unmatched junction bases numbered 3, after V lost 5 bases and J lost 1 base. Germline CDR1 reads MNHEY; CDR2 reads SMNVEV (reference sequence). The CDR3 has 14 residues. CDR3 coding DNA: TGTGCCAGCAGTCACAGGGGGGGGAACACTGAAGCTTTCTTT. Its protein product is CASSHRGGNTEAFF.

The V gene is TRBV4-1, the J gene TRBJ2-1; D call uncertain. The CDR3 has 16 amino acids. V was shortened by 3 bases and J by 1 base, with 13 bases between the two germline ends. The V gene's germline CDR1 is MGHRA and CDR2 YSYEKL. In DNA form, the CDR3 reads TGCGCCAGCAGCCAGATAGACATGGTTTCCTACAATGAGCAGTTCTTC. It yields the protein CASSQIDMVSYNEQFF.

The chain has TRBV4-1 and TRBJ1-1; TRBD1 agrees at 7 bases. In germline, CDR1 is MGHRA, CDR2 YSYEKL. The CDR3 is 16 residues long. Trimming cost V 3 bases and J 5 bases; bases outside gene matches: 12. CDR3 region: CASSQVTLQGYTEAFF. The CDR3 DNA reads TGCGCCAGCAGCCAGGTAACTCTACAGGGGTATACTGAAGCTTTCTTT.

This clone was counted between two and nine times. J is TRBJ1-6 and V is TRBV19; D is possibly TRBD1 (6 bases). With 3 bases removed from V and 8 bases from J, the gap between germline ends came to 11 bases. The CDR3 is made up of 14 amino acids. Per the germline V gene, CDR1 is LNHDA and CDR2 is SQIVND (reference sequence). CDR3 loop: CASSIVTGDSPLHF. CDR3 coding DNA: TGTGCCAGTAGTATTGTGACAGGAGATTCACCCCTCCACTTT.

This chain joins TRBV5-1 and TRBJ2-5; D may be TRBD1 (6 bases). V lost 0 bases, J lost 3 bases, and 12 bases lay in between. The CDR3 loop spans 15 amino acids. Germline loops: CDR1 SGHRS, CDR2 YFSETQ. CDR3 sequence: CASSLGGRGEETQYF. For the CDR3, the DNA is TGCGCCAGCAGCTTGGGGGGGCGCGGAGAAGAGACCCAGTACTTC.

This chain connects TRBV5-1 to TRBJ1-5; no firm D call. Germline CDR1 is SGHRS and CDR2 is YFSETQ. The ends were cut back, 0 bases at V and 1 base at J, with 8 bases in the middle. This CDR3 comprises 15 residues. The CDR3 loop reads CASSLGEMSNQPQHF. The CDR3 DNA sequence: TGCGCCAGCAGCTTGGGAGAGATGAGCAATCAGCCCCAGCATTTT.

CDR3 loop: CASSPRLAPSYNEQFF. The CDR3 region has the DNA TGTGCCAGCAGTCCCCGACTAGCGCCGTCCTACAATGAGCAGTTCTTC. The rearrangement joins TRBV2 to TRBJ2-1; 8 bases are a match to TRBD2. Looked up from germline, CDR1 is SNHLY and CDR2 is FYNNEI. The CDR3 runs to 16 residues. V shed 5 bases, J shed 1 base, and the junction held 7 bases outside the gene matches.

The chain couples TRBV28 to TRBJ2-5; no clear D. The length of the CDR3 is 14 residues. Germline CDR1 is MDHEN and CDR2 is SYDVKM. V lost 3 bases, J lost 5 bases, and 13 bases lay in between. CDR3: CASSLASRSETQYF. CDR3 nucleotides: TGTGCCAGCAGTTTGGCTAGTCGGAGCGAGACCCAGTACTTC.

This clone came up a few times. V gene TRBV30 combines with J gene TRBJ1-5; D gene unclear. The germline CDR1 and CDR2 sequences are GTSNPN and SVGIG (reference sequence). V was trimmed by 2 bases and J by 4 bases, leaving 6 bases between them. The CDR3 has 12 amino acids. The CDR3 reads CAWSPGNQPQHF. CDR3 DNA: TGTGCCTGGAGTCCGGGAAATCAGCCCCAGCATTTT.

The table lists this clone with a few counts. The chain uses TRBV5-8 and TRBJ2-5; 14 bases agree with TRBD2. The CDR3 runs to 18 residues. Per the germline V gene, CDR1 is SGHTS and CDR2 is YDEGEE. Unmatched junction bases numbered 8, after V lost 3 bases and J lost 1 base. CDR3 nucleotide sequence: TGTGCCAGCAGCTCAGGGGGGACTAGCGGGAGAGTCCAAGAGACCCAGTACTTC. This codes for CASSSGGTSGRVQETQYF.

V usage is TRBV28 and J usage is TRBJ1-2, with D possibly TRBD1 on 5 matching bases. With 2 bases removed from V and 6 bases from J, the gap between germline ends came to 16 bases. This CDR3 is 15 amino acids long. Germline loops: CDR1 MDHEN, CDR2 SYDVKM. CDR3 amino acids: CASSLQMGVRDGYTF. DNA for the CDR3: TGTGCCAGCAGTTTACAGATGGGGGTTAGGGATGGCTACACCTTC.

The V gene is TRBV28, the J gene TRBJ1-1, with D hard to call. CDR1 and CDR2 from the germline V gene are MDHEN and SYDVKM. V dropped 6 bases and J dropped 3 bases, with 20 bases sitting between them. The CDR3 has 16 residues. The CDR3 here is CASSYPWGGKDTEAFF. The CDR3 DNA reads TGTGCCAGCAGCTACCCATGGGGAGGGAAGGACACTGAAGCTTTCTTT.

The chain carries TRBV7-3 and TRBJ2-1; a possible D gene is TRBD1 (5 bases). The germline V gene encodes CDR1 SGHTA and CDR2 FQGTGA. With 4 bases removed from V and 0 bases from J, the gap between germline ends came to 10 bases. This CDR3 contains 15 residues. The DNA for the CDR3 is TGTGCCAGCAGCTCATACGACAGCTCCTACAATGAGCAGTTCTTC. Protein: CASSSYDSSYNEQFF.

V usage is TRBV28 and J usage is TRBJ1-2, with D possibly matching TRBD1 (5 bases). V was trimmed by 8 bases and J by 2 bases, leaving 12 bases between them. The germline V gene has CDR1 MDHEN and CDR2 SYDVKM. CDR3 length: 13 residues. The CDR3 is CASVDSANYGYTF. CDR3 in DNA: TGTGCCAGCGTAGACAGCGCGAACTATGGCTACACCTTC.

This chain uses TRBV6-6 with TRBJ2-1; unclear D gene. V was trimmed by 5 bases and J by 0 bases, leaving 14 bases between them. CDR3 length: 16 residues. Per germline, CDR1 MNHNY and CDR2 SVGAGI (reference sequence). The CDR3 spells CASSVSLMGSYNEQFF. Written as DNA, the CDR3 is TGTGCCAGCAGTGTCTCCTTGATGGGCTCCTACAATGAGCAGTTCTTC.

The CDR3 loop is CASSAVGTNTEAFF. The CDR3 coding sequence is TGCGCCAGCAGCGCTGTAGGGACGAACACTGAAGCTTTCTTT. This sequence joins TRBV5-1 and TRBJ1-1, with D possibly being TRBD1 (5 bases). CDR1 and CDR2 from the germline V gene are SGHRS and YFSETQ. V was cut by 4 bases and J by 1 base, with 11 bases left in between. This CDR3 comprises 14 residues.

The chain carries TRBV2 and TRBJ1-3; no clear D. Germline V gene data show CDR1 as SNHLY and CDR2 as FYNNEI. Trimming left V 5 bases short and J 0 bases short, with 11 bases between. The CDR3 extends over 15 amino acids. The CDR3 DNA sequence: TGTGCCAGCAGTTTTGACCCCAACTCTGGAAACACCATATATTTT. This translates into CASSFDPNSGNTIYF.

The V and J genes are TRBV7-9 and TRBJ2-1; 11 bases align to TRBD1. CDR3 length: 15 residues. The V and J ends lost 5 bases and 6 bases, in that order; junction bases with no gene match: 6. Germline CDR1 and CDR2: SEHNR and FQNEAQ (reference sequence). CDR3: CASSDWGTGGNEQFF. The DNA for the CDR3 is TGTGCCAGCAGCGATTGGGGGACAGGGGGCAATGAGCAGTTCTTC.

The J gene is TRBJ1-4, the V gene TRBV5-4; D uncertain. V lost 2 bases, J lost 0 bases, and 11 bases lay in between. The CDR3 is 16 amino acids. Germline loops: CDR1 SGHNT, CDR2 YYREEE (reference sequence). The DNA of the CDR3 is TGTGCCAGCAGCTTTGGCAGAAGTTCAACTAATGAAAAACTGTTTTTT. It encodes CASSFGRSSTNEKLFF.